Described below is a single TCR beta chain sequence and its context. Its antigen is undetermined. One end of the junction is discordant with germline, which a read error may explain. These data belong to a study of cytomegalovirus exposure and HLA in healthy donors. Amplification used 60 Vbeta primers and 13 Jbeta primers. In the authors' workflow: A follow-up analysis tallied about 88 million unique TCR beta chains, about 10 million shared. Repertoires were generated with immunoSEQ multiplex PCR, while TCRdb's copy carries only in-frame clones and drops some. V, J and clone size were drawn from that table, and D and trimming were deduced from the DNA. Of roughly 140,000 clones detected, over 70% appear once; the ten largest clones hold around 5.4%. Study-wide findings and caveats: Most CMV-associated TCR beta chains were later found to appear HLA-restricted. Later on, a genetic analysis was performed. It linked a missense variant in DCLRE1C with V- and J-gene trimming of TCR beta.

There are 16 residues in the CDR3. Looked up from germline, CDR1 is LNHDA and CDR2 is SQIVND (reference sequence). The receptor was derived from a young man in good health and CMV-seropositive. The genes are TRBV19 and TRBJ2-4; perhaps TRBD2 as D (5 bases). What was sequenced was PBMCs. CDR3 loop: CASSIGGQIAKNSQYF. The CDR3 DNA follows: TGTGCCAGTAGTATAGGAGGGCAGATAGCCAAAAACAGTCAGTACTTC.